The next 16 T cell receptor beta chains were all read from a single sample in a study of blood T cells in healthy people across ages. With a J-beta primer mix and a sample-barcoded 5' primer, a second PCR ran roughly 6 to 12 cycles. One entry per CDR3 protein results from TCRdb running MiXCR on the 5' RACE reads. The table records about 1.8 million distinct CDR3 sequences, around half of them present only once. Source material: blood. These receptors all come from a woman aged 40 to 55 in good health.

The rearrangement links TRBV20-1 to TRBJ1-6; 8 bases line up with TRBD1. The CDR3 contains 15 residues. Looked up from germline, CDR1 is DFQATT and CDR2 is SNEGSKA (reference sequence). With V trimmed by 5 bases and J by 6 bases, 9 bases remained unmatched. CDR3 loop: CSAGPGQGSNSPLHF. The CDR3 DNA is TGCAGTGCTGGACCAGGACAGGGATCTAATTCACCCCTCCACTTT.

This clonotype was seen a handful of times. The chain combines TRBV20-1 with TRBJ2-7, with a tentative D call TRBD2 (5 bases). From germline, CDR1 is DFQATT and CDR2 SNEGSKA (reference sequence). The ends were cut back, 5 bases at V and 6 bases at J, with 20 bases in the middle. This CDR3 is 14 amino acids long. The CDR3 protein is CSAPAYGQDSEQYF. The CDR3, as DNA: TGCAGTGCTCCCGCCTATGGGCAGGACTCCGAGCAGTACTTC.

This chain uses TRBV20-1 with TRBJ2-3; a weak D match, TRBD2 (5 bases). V shed 4 bases and J shed 1 base, with 6 bases lying between them. This CDR3 spans 12 amino acids. Germline loops: CDR1 DFQATT, CDR2 SNEGSKA (reference sequence). CDR3 sequence (DNA): TGCAGTGCTACGCGGGGCACAGATACGCAGTATTTT. As protein: CSATRGTDTQYF.

This clonotype was seen once. The chain joins TRBV4-2 to TRBJ1-5; unclear D gene. The length of the CDR3 is 14 residues. Germline values: CDR1 LGHNA, CDR2 YNFKEQ. The V and J ends lost 0 bases and 9 bases respectively, with 12 bases between them. The CDR3 region has the DNA TGTGCCAGCAGCCAAGATCCGGTGATCGCGCCCCAGCATTTT. It is translated as CASSQDPVIAPQHF.

The CDR3 DNA reads TGTGCCAGCAGTTACACTAGCGGGGGGACCTACAATGAGCAGTTCTTC. This encodes CASSYTSGGTYNEQFF. This chain joins TRBV6-5 and TRBJ2-1, with 12 bases lining up with TRBD2. Germline V CDR1 and CDR2: MNHEY, SVGAGI. This CDR3 is 16 amino acids long. V was clipped by 2 bases and J by 2 bases; unmatched bases: 1.

V and J are TRBV14 and TRBJ2-7; 8 bases map to TRBD2. The CDR3 runs to 15 residues. The germline V gene encodes CDR1 SGHDN and CDR2 FVKESK. J lost 4 bases, V lost 4 bases, and 9 bases had no gene match. CDR3 sequence reads: CASSPRGAGVYEQYF. The CDR3 DNA reads as TGTGCCAGCAGCCCCCGGGGAGCGGGGGTGTACGAGCAGTACTTC.

The chain uses TRBV6-1 and TRBJ2-1; D perhaps matches TRBD2 (6 bases). Per the germline V gene, CDR1 is MNHNS and CDR2 is SASEGT. The length of the CDR3 is 13 residues. Between the trimmed V and J ends, which lost 7 bases and 6 bases, there was a span of 13 bases. CDR3 region: CASKVLGGNEQFF. CDR3 DNA sequence: TGTGCCAGCAAGGTCTTGGGGGGCAATGAGCAGTTCTTC.

The V call is TRBV14, the J call TRBJ2-3, with D unresolved. Germline V gives CDR1 SGHDN, CDR2 FVKESK. The CDR3 consists of 12 residues. The germline V and J ends were trimmed by 3 bases and 8 bases, with 9 bases remaining between them. The CDR3 bases are TGTGCCAGCAGCCAGAACCGGATTACGCAGTATTTT. This translates into CASSQNRITQYF.

This clonotype showed up just a few times. The gene calls are TRBV28 and TRBJ1-1; the match to TRBD1 covers 8 bases. The CDR3 loop spans 13 amino acids. Germline loops: CDR1 MDHEN, CDR2 SYDVKM. V lost 5 bases, J lost 5 bases, and 4 bases stayed unmatched. The CDR3, as DNA: TGTGCCAGCAGTGCGGACAGGGTTACTGAAGCTTTCTTT. Encoded protein: CASSADRVTEAFF. Filled out from reference TRBV28 and TRBJ1-1, the complete variable domain reads DVKVTQSSRYLVKRTGEKVFLECVQDMDHENMFWYRQDPGLGLRLIYFSYDVKMKEKGDIPEGYSVSREKKERFSLILESASTNQTSMYLCASSADRVTEAFFGQGTRLTVV.

The rearrangement links TRBV6-6 to TRBJ2-5; TRBD1 matches at 8 bases. Germline assignment: CDR1 MNHNY and CDR2 SVGAGI (reference sequence). CDR3 length: 13 residues. Unmatched junction bases numbered 10, after V lost 5 bases and J lost 11 bases. CDR3 sequence (DNA): TGTGCCAGCAGTCTCGCGCAGGGGGCATCGCAGTACTTC. It codes for CASSLAQGASQYF.

This clonotype was recorded at least ten times. The chain carries TRBV4-1 and TRBJ2-1; D might be TRBD1 (6 bases). Germline V lookup: CDR1 MGHRA, CDR2 YSYEKL. This CDR3 region has 13 residues. V lost 9 bases, J lost 1 base, and 10 bases lay in between. CDR3 nucleotide sequence: TGCGCCAGTCGTCAGGGGTCCTACAATGAGCAGTTCTTC. Translating gives CASRQGSYNEQFF.

CDR3 protein: CASGRDRGRGYTF. In DNA, the CDR3 is TGTGCCAGCGGCCGGGACAGGGGCCGAGGCTACACCTTC. This chain connects TRBV27 to TRBJ1-2; 10 bases map to TRBD1. Germline CDR1 reads MNHEY; CDR2 reads SMNVEV (reference sequence). This CDR3 comprises 13 residues. Unmatched junction bases numbered 8, after V lost 8 bases and J lost 8 bases.

The genes are TRBV7-2 and TRBJ1-2; D is perhaps TRBD1 (6 bases). Germline CDR1 SGHTA, CDR2 FQGNSA. This CDR3 has 18 amino acids. The V gene lost 2 bases and the J gene lost 1 base, with 20 bases spanning the gap. The CDR3 region has the DNA TGTGCCAGCAGCTTATCCGCCCGGGAGACAGGCGTTAACTATGGCTACACCTTC. It specifies CASSLSARETGVNYGYTF.

The rearrangement uses TRBV6-2 or TRBV6-3 and TRBJ2-7; 7 bases line up with TRBD1. The CDR3 is 16 residues long. Trimming removed 2 bases from V and 3 bases from J; junction bases left unmatched: 10. Germline assignment: CDR1 MNHEY and CDR2 SVGEGT. The CDR3 bases are TGTGCCAGCAGTTACCAAACCGGGACAGTCAACTACGAGCAGTACTTC. Its translation is CASSYQTGTVNYEQYF.

A few counts support this clonotype. V gene TRBV29-1 combines with J gene TRBJ2-1; 8 nucleotides line up with TRBD2. The CDR3 runs to 13 residues. Germline V gene lookup returns CDR1 SQVTM and CDR2 ANQGSEA. V lost 7 bases and J lost 9; bases outside the gene matches: 11. The CDR3 region has the DNA TGCAGCGCCGGACTAGCCCAAGGGGGTGAGCAGTTCTTC. Protein sequence: CSAGLAQGGEQFF.

To note about this clonotype: One junction end disagrees with the germline gene, perhaps due to a read error. The V and J genes are TRBV7-4 and TRBJ2-4, with D possibly matching TRBD2 (5 bases). The CDR3 spans 16 residues. Germline loops: CDR1 SGHVT, CDR2 SQSDAQ. The CDR3 nucleotides read TGTGCCAGCAGCCATCTCGGCAGTCTAGCCCAAAACATTCAGTACTTC. Translation gives CASSHLGSLAQNIQYF.